A single sample gave rise to the 11 T cell receptor beta chains below, sequenced in a study of T cells in Graves' hyperthyroidism and ophthalmopathy. RNA transcripts yielded amplified TCR beta CDR3 regions. The HTBI primer set drove a first-round RT-PCR of the TCR CDR3. A single record per CDR3 protein comes from TCRdb applying MiXCR to the multiplex PCR reads. The table has around 350,000 distinct CDR3 sequences, over 15% seen once. The sample comprised blood. These receptors were collected from a woman between 18 and 29 years old with Graves' hyperthyroidism.

This clonotype has at least ten counts. V usage is TRBV6-5 and J usage is TRBJ2-7; TRBD1 agrees at 9 bases. CDR1 is MNHEY and CDR2 is SVGAGI in the germline V gene. Trimming cost V 2 bases and J 11 bases; bases outside gene matches: 7. This CDR3 comprises 13 residues. CDR3 loop: CASSYRDREEKYF. CDR3 nucleotide sequence: TGTGCCAGCAGTTACAGGGACAGGGAAGAAAAGTACTTC.

The sample holds many counts of this clonotype. This chain uses TRBV28 with TRBJ1-5; 9 bases are shared with TRBD1. The V and J ends lost 2 bases and 2 bases, in that order; junction bases with no gene match: 16. The CDR3 is made up of 20 amino acids. Per the germline V gene, CDR1 is MDHEN and CDR2 is SYDVKM. CDR3 DNA: TGTGCCAGCAGTTTAGCGTCCTGGACAGGGGTTAATATAGGCAATCAGCCCCAGCATTTT. Translated, it gives CASSLASWTGVNIGNQPQHF.

This clonotype was observed many times. This chain joins TRBV24-1 and TRBJ2-7; D ambiguous. From germline, CDR1 is KGHDR and CDR2 SFDVKD. V dropped 5 bases and J dropped 0 bases, with 13 bases sitting between them. This CDR3 is 15 amino acids long. The CDR3 DNA reads as TGTGCCACCAGTGCCGGAGACTCCAGCTCCTACGAGCAGTACTTC. Translating it yields CATSAGDSSSYEQYF.

This clonotype was detected many times. In DNA form, the CDR3 reads TGTGCCAGCAACACAGGCCCTGGGGCCGAAGTTAACTATGGCTACACCTTC. Translating it yields CASNTGPGAEVNYGYTF. The chain couples TRBV28 to TRBJ1-2, with D possibly matching TRBD1 (5 bases). V lost 7 bases and J lost 1, with 22 bases in between. This CDR3 has 17 residues. The V gene's germline CDR1 is MDHEN and CDR2 SYDVKM.

Many counts were recorded for this clonotype. The chain combines TRBV7-6 with TRBJ2-2, with 9 bases aligning to TRBD2. The germline V gene has CDR1 SGHVS and CDR2 FNYEAQ. V was pared by 5 bases and J by 2 bases, with 3 bases of the junction left unmatched. The CDR3 has 15 amino acids. In nucleotides, the CDR3 is TGTGCCAGCAGCGCTAGCGGGGCCAACACCGGGGAGCTGTTTTTT. It is translated as CASSASGANTGELFF.

This clonotype was picked up many times. This chain links TRBV28 with TRBJ1-1; D call uncertain. CDR1 MDHEN and CDR2 SYDVKM come from the germline V gene. The CDR3 totals 14 residues. Deletions cut 4 bases from V and 1 base from J, with 10 bases between. CDR3 protein: CASSWTGENTEAFF. The CDR3 region has the DNA TGTGCCAGCAGTTGGACGGGAGAGAACACTGAAGCTTTCTTT.

This clonotype was counted many times. V is TRBV6-2 or TRBV6-3 and J is TRBJ2-7; TRBD2 agrees at 8 bases. The CDR3 contains 14 residues. Looked up from germline, CDR1 is MNHEY and CDR2 is SVGEGT. V was clipped by 8 bases and J by 2 bases; unmatched bases: 8. The chain's CDR3 is CASRAGGRAYEQYF. In DNA, the CDR3 is TGTGCCAGCCGTGCGGGGGGAAGAGCCTACGAGCAGTACTTC.

This chain uses TRBV13 with TRBJ2-2; 7 positions agree with TRBD2. The junction had 3 bases not matched to a gene; V was cut back by 4 bases and J by 4 bases. CDR3 length: 14 residues. The germline V gene encodes CDR1 PRHDT and CDR2 FYEKMQ (reference sequence). The CDR3 bases are TGTGCCAGCAGCTGGCGGGAGTTCACCGGGGAGCTGTTTTTT. This codes for CASSWREFTGELFF.

This clonotype was counted ten times or more. The chain employs TRBV7-9 and TRBJ1-2; possibly TRBD1 for D (5 bases). CDR1 SEHNR and CDR2 FQNEAQ come from the germline V gene (reference sequence). Trimming pared 5 bases from V and 8 bases from J, leaving 15 bases between. The CDR3 is 13 amino acids. CDR3 residues: CASSESQGFGYTF. CDR3 DNA sequence: TGTGCCAGCAGCGAATCTCAGGGATTCGGCTACACCTTC.

The chain employs TRBV6-1 and TRBJ2-2, with 7 bases lining up with TRBD1. CDR1 and CDR2 from the germline V gene are MNHNS and SASEGT. The CDR3 loop spans 15 amino acids. V lost 4 bases and J lost 7; bases outside the gene matches: 9. In nucleotides, the CDR3 is TGTGCCAGCAGTGCCTCCGGGACAGAAGTCGGGGAGCTGTTTTTT. Protein: CASSASGTEVGELFF.

This clonotype was seen repeatedly, ten times or more. In DNA form, the CDR3 reads TGTGCCTGGAGTGTACTTATTGGTCAGGGGAGTAGCTCCTACGAGCAGTACTTC. Its translation: CAWSVLIGQGSSSYEQYF. The rearrangement links TRBV30 to TRBJ2-7; possible D gene TRBD1, 6 bases. The germline V gene encodes CDR1 GTSNPN and CDR2 SVGIG (reference sequence). This CDR3 region has 18 residues. V lost 0 bases, J lost 0 bases, and 21 bases lay in between.